Described below is a single T cell receptor (beta chain) sequence and its context. Its antigen is currently unknown. This specimen belongs to a study of T cells in localized non-small cell lung cancer. Study-wide results and caveats: In uninvolved adjacent lung, T cell clonality reached its highest value, exceeding tumor.

TCRdb keeps only in-frame clones here, not all; method: immunoSEQ multiplex PCR. The data show about 29,000 clones, 80% to 90% seen once. This TCR was sampled from a woman aged 40-70 years with stage I lung adenocarcinoma. The sample was peripheral blood, taken before any cancer treatment.

The CDR3 DNA sequence: TGTGCCAGCAGGAGCAGGGGGCCGAGCACCGGGGAGCTGTTTTTT. Its protein is CASRSRGPSTGELFF. The chain joins TRBV28 to TRBJ2-2; 8 bases match TRBD1. Trimming removed 6 bases from V and 4 bases from J; junction bases left unmatched: 7. The CDR3 is 15 residues long. CDR1 and CDR2 from the germline V gene are MDHEN and SYDVKM.